This T cell receptor (beta chain) was sequenced for a study of T cell clonotyping in hematopoietic cell transplantation. This CDR3 spans 13 amino acids. Germline V lookup: CDR1 SGHTA, CDR2 FQGTGA. V was shortened by 5 bases and J by 2 bases, with 9 bases between the two germline ends. The protocol was immunoSEQ multiplex PCR, while the TCRdb copy is restricted to in-frame clones and leaves out a portion. The sample shows 49,000 or so clones, around 84% of them seen only once. Sample time point: recipient sample about 28 days before transplant, after cytoreduction. This clone came up a few times. This chain connects TRBV7-3 to TRBJ1-2, with D possibly being TRBD1 (6 bases). The starting material was peripheral blood mononuclear cells, obtained before stem cell transplant. The TCR was taken from a man between 60 and 75 years old with myelodysplastic syndrome. Some clones in this sample may be carry-over from other donors' samples. The CDR3 spells CASSPTGNYGYTF. Written as DNA, the CDR3 is TGTGCCAGCAGCCCCACAGGGAACTATGGCTACACCTTC.